Shown below are 31 T cell receptor beta chains from a single sample sequenced in a study of CD8+CD57+ T cells in acquired aplastic anemia. CDR3 and TCR beta VDJ profiling relied on genomic DNA as the template. One entry per CDR3 protein results from TCRdb running MiXCR on the reads. Of approximately 160,000 distinct CDR3 sequences in the sample, about 48% were seen once. Sequences were obtained from sorted CD4+, CD8+, or CD8+CD57+ T cells (not recorded which) from PBMCs. The receptors shown here come from a human donor in good health.

This clonotype has at least ten counts. The J gene is TRBJ1-4, the V gene TRBV9; D is unresolved. The CDR3 is 12 amino acids. V gave up 4 bases and J gave up 10 bases, with 11 bases separating them. Germline V lookup: CDR1 SGDLS, CDR2 YYNGEE. CDR3 DNA sequence: TGTGCCAGCAGCCCCGTAGAGGGAAAACTGTTTTTT. It yields the protein CASSPVEGKLFF.

Comment on this clonotype: The junction departs from the called germline gene at one end, perhaps through a read error. This chain connects TRBV29-1 to TRBJ1-2, with no clear D. The CDR3 runs 15 residues. Germline-derived CDR1 and CDR2 are SQVTM and ANQGSEA. The CDR3 nucleotides are TGCAGCATTGAAAATTGGCAGGATGCTAACTATGGCTACACATTC. It translates to CSIENWQDANYGYTF.

This chain joins TRBV20-1 and TRBJ2-3; D call uncertain. V was shortened by 3 bases and J by 6 bases, with 16 bases between the two germline ends. The CDR3 has 14 residues. Germline V gene lookup returns CDR1 DFQATT and CDR2 SNEGSKA (reference sequence). For the CDR3, the DNA is TGCAGTGCTAGGGTTTTTGGACGAACCGATACGCAGTATTTT. This translates into CSARVFGRTDTQYF.

This clonotype was picked up many times. The chain uses TRBV11-2 and TRBJ1-5; 7 positions agree with TRBD1. V lost 5 bases, J lost 0 bases, and 16 bases stayed unmatched. The CDR3 sequence is 19 residues long. CDR1 is SGHAT and CDR2 is FQNNGV in the germline V gene. The DNA for the CDR3 is TGTGCCAGCAGCCCCAGACAGGGCCTCGGCGGGTATAGCAATCAGCCCCAGCATTTT. Its translation: CASSPRQGLGGYSNQPQHF.

As regards this clonotype: A much larger clonotype is one base distant, so this may be a read error. The chain combines TRBV6-1 with TRBJ1-3; D gene ambiguous. The CDR3 contains 14 residues. Germline loops: CDR1 MNHNS, CDR2 SASEGT. The DNA for the CDR3 is TGTGCCAGCAGGCCCCGAGGGATTGGAAACACCATGTATTTT. It yields the protein CASRPRGIGNTMYF.

Of note for this clonotype: This may arise from a read error, as a much more abundant clone is one base away. This chain links TRBV6-5 with TRBJ2-7; no clear D. CDR3 length: 16 amino acids. CDR1 is MNHEY, CDR2 SVGAGI, per germline. The CDR3 nucleotides are TGTGCCAGCAGTTACTCGATGTATGAAATTCGATACGGGCAGTACTTC. Residues: CASSYSMYEIRYGQYF.

Regarding this clonotype: Being one base from a much bigger clone, this may be a read error. This chain connects TRBV5-1 to TRBJ1-3, with 10 bases fitting TRBD1. The germline gives CDR1 SGHRS, CDR2 YFSETQ. The CDR3 is 16 residues long. CDR3 sequence (DNA): TGCGCCAGCAGCTTACGGACAGGGGGATCTTCAAACACCATGTATTTT. The encoded protein is CASSLRTGGSSNTMYF.

The genes are TRBV10-3 and TRBJ2-1; 10 positions match TRBD1. This CDR3 is 19 amino acids long. The germline V gene encodes CDR1 ENHRY and CDR2 SYGVKD. Losses at the gene ends were 3 bases for V and 9 bases for J; bases not matched to a gene: 20. CDR3 coding DNA: TGTGCCATCAGTGACCCAGGACAGGGGGGTGCTACTCGGAGGGGTGAGCAGTTCTTC. Its translation: CAISDPGQGGATRRGEQFF.

This clonotype was seen ten or more times. The genes are TRBV19 and TRBJ2-4; D remains ambiguous. The CDR3 extends over 13 amino acids. CDR1 is LNHDA and CDR2 is SQIVND in the germline V gene (reference sequence). V lost 8 bases and J 2 bases, leaving 10 bases between the germline ends. The CDR3 DNA reads as TGTGCCAGTCCTGACACAACCAAAAACATTCAGTACTTC. This gives the protein CASPDTTKNIQYF.

The V gene is TRBV11-3, the J gene TRBJ2-2, with D unclear. Trimming left V 5 bases short and J 5 bases short, with 6 bases between. Germline V gene lookup returns CDR1 SGHNT and CDR2 YENEEA. The CDR3 spans 12 residues. CDR3 bases: TGTGCCAGCAGCAGTGAGACCGGGGAGCTGTTTTTT. Its translation is CASSSETGELFF.

In its sample, this clonotype was seen a few times. This sequence joins TRBV19 and TRBJ1-2; no clear D. V shed 2 bases and J shed 5 bases, with 6 bases lying between them. Germline CDR1 is LNHDA and CDR2 is SQIVND (reference sequence). This CDR3 has 12 amino acids. This CDR3 is CASSITGYGYTF. The DNA for the CDR3 is TGTGCCAGTAGTATAACCGGATATGGCTACACCTTC.

The chain combines TRBV14 with TRBJ1-4, with D unclear. The V gene lost 4 bases and the J gene lost 2 bases, with 20 bases spanning the gap. CDR1 SGHDN and CDR2 FVKESK come from the germline V gene. The length of the CDR3 is 18 residues. Here the CDR3 reads CASSRKRRTQGTNEKLFF. CDR3 coding DNA: TGTGCCAGCAGCCGTAAGCGGAGGACGCAAGGGACTAATGAAAAACTGTTTTTT.

As for this clonotype: Given a much more abundant clone one base away, this may be a read error. The chain couples TRBV11-1 to TRBJ2-1; 10 nucleotides align to TRBD1. Per germline, CDR1 SGHAT and CDR2 FQDESV (reference sequence). V shed 3 bases and J 9 bases; nucleotides not matched to a gene: 8. The CDR3 runs 15 residues. CDR3 sequence: CASSFGTGAGGEQFF. Written as DNA, the CDR3 is TGTGCCAGCAGCTTCGGGACAGGGGCTGGGGGTGAGCAGTTCTTC.

The chain carries TRBV5-4 and TRBJ2-2; 7 bases line up with TRBD2. V lost 2 bases to trimming and J lost 3 bases; unmatched junction nucleotides: 7. Looked up from germline, CDR1 is SGHNT and CDR2 is YYREEE (reference sequence). There are 16 residues in the CDR3. Written as DNA, the CDR3 is TGTGCCAGCAGCTTACCCAGCAGCGGGGACACCGGGGAGCTGTTTTTT. Its translation is CASSLPSSGDTGELFF.

Turning to this clonotype: The junction departs from the called germline gene at one end, perhaps through a read error. The chain uses TRBV10-3 and TRBJ2-7, with D hard to call. CDR1 ENHRY and CDR2 SYGVKD come from the germline V gene. CDR3 length equals 15 residues. The chain's CDR3 is CASSFTAPGSGEQYF. Written as DNA, the CDR3 is TGTGCCAGCAGTTTCACGGCTCCCGGATCCGGCGAGCAGTACTTC.

This clonotype was found many times. Here the CDR3 DNA reads TGTGCCAGCAGCTTCCGGGACAGCTACAATGAGCAGTTCTTC. It translates to CASSFRDSYNEQFF. The chain combines TRBV9 with TRBJ2-1; 7 bases are shared with TRBD1. CDR1 SGDLS and CDR2 YYNGEE come from the germline V gene. With V trimmed by 4 bases and J by 3 bases, 4 bases remained unmatched. The CDR3 is 14 amino acids.

J is TRBJ2-5 and V is TRBV29-1, with D perhaps matching TRBD2 (5 bases). Germline V gene sequence: CDR1 SQVTM, CDR2 ANQGSEA. V lost 7 bases and J 4 bases, leaving 19 bases between the germline ends. The CDR3 is 14 residues long. CDR3 region: CSGGEGSGRETQYF. The CDR3 nucleotides are TGCAGCGGGGGTGAGGGTTCGGGTAGAGAGACCCAGTACTTC.

The chain employs TRBV25-1 and TRBJ2-3; D unresolved. Germline CDR1 is MGHDK and CDR2 is SYGVNS. The CDR3 runs to 14 residues. V was shortened by 3 bases and J by 0 bases, with 7 bases between the two germline ends. The CDR3 loop is CASSDQRSTDTQYF. CDR3 bases: TGTGCCAGCAGTGATCAGAGAAGCACAGATACGCAGTATTTT.

The chain recombines TRBV7-2 with TRBJ2-7; TRBD1 is a possible D gene (5 bases). Germline V gene sequence: CDR1 SGHTA, CDR2 FQGNSA. The CDR3 contains 13 residues. V lost 5 bases and J 3 bases, leaving 11 bases between the germline ends. CDR3 loop: CASSADDSYEQYF. CDR3 sequence (DNA): TGTGCCAGCAGCGCCGACGACAGCTACGAGCAGTACTTC.

This chain connects TRBV5-4 to TRBJ1-6; tentative D call: TRBD1 (6 bases). The CDR3 spans 15 residues. V gave up 4 bases and J gave up 11 bases, with 19 bases separating them. Per germline, CDR1 SGHNT and CDR2 YYREEE (reference sequence). CDR3 DNA: TGTGCCAGCAGCGAGGACAGTACCCGGCCCCCACCCCTCCACTTT. Translating gives CASSEDSTRPPPLHF.

This chain links TRBV12-3 or TRBV12-4 with TRBJ1-4; D perhaps matches TRBD1 (6 bases). Trimming shortened V by 3 bases and J by 7 bases, and 15 bases separated the two germline ends. The CDR3 extends over 15 amino acids. CDR3 sequence reads: CASSFMYREGEKLFF. CDR3 DNA sequence: TGTGCCAGCAGTTTTATGTACAGGGAAGGTGAAAAACTGTTTTTT.

The V and J genes are TRBV2 and TRBJ1-2; TRBD1 matches 8 bases. Germline V gene data show CDR1 as SNHLY and CDR2 as FYNNEI. This CDR3 has 15 amino acids. V shed 2 bases and J 2 bases; nucleotides not matched to a gene: 4. For the CDR3, the DNA is TGTGCCAGCAGTGAATTGCGGACAGGGAACTATGGCTACACCTTC. Translation: CASSELRTGNYGYTF. Looking up the rest from reference TRBV2 and TRBJ1-2 gives the full variable domain: EPEVTQTPSHQVTQMGQEVILRCVPISNHLYFYWYRQILGQKVEFLVSFYNNEISEKSEIFDDQFSVERPDGSNFTLKIRSTKLEDSAMYFCASSELRTGNYGYTFGSGTRLTVV.

This clonotype was seen repeatedly, ten times or more. The chain couples TRBV14 to TRBJ2-3; TRBD1 might be the D (5 bases). Per the germline V gene, CDR1 is SGHDN and CDR2 is FVKESK. The V and J ends lost 1 base and 14 bases respectively, with 13 bases between them. The CDR3 is 12 amino acids. This CDR3 reads CASSQARVDLYF. The CDR3 bases are TGTGCCAGCAGCCAAGCCAGGGTGGATTTGTATTTT.

As for this clonotype: Just one base apart from a much larger clone, this may be a read error. The V gene is TRBV20-1, the J gene TRBJ1-2, with a weak D call TRBD1 (6 bases). Germline V CDR1 and CDR2: DFQATT, SNEGSKA (reference sequence). The ends were cut back, 6 bases at V and 0 bases at J, with 14 bases in the middle. The CDR3 extends over 14 amino acids. The CDR3 coding sequence is TGCAGTGCCCCCGACAGGTACTCTAACTATGGCTACACCTTC. Encoded protein: CSAPDRYSNYGYTF.

This chain uses TRBV5-5 with TRBJ2-1; unclear D gene. Trimming pared 2 bases from V and 6 bases from J, leaving 12 bases between. The CDR3 runs 14 residues. The germline gives CDR1 SGHKS, CDR2 YYEKEE (reference sequence). The CDR3 DNA reads as TGTGCCAGCAGCTTCCTGAGGCAGTCCAATGAGCAGTTCTTC. Its protein product is CASSFLRQSNEQFF.

This clonotype came up many times. The gene calls are TRBV20-1 and TRBJ2-3, with 10 bases fitting TRBD2. Trimming cost V 3 bases and J 2 bases; bases outside gene matches: 8. Per the germline V gene, CDR1 is DFQATT and CDR2 is SNEGSKA (reference sequence). The CDR3 is 16 amino acids. CDR3 protein: CSASLASGSDTDTQYF. CDR3 sequence (DNA): TGCAGTGCTAGCCTCGCTAGCGGGAGTGACACAGATACGCAGTATTTT.

V gene TRBV30 combines with J gene TRBJ2-5; 9 bases align to TRBD2. This CDR3 has 13 residues. Losses at the gene ends were 7 bases for V and 4 bases for J; bases not matched to a gene: 7. Germline V gene lookup returns CDR1 GTSNPN and CDR2 SVGIG (reference sequence). DNA of the CDR3: TGTGCCTCCAGCGGGGGGACCTTAGAGACCCAGTACTTC. Translation: CASSGGTLETQYF.

This clonotype appeared many times. The chain links TRBV6-2 or TRBV6-3 to TRBJ1-6; D is possibly TRBD1 (6 bases). The CDR3 covers 18 residues. V was clipped by 0 bases and J by 7 bases, with 19 bases between them. Germline V gene lookup returns CDR1 MNHEY and CDR2 SVGEGT. For the CDR3, the DNA is TGTGCCAGCAGTTACTCATCCGGGGACATGGGATACAATTCACCCCTCCACTTT. It is translated as CASSYSSGDMGYNSPLHF.

The rearrangement joins TRBV15 to TRBJ2-7; D call uncertain. V lost 1 base to trimming and J lost 6 bases, with 16 bases between them. The germline V gene encodes CDR1 LNHNV and CDR2 YYDKDF (reference sequence). The CDR3 extends over 15 amino acids. In DNA form, the CDR3 reads TGTGCCACCAGCAGAGGGGGATCCGTCTTCGCCGAGCAGTACTTC. Translating gives CATSRGGSVFAEQYF.

This chain uses TRBV7-2 with TRBJ1-1; D is unresolved. This CDR3 contains 13 residues. Germline V lookup: CDR1 SGHTA, CDR2 FQGNSA. V gave up 4 bases and J gave up 3 bases, with 9 bases separating them. This CDR3 is CASSSTLDTEAFF. As DNA, the CDR3 is TGTGCCAGCAGCTCCACCCTGGACACTGAAGCTTTCTTT.

The gene calls are TRBV4-2 and TRBJ2-2, with TRBD1 matching 11 bases. The V gene end was trimmed by 3 bases and the J gene end by 3 bases; junction bases not matched to a gene: 3. The CDR3 runs 16 residues. Germline V gene lookup returns CDR1 LGHNA and CDR2 YNFKEQ. CDR3 bases: TGTGCCAGCAGCCAGGACAGGGGGCTAGACACCGGGGAGCTGTTTTTT. Translation: CASSQDRGLDTGELFF.